This T cell receptor beta chain was sequenced for a study of glioma-infiltrating T cells. This CDR3 is built from 13 residues. V dropped 7 bases and J dropped 3; count of bases not matched to a gene: 4. Germline V gene data show CDR1 as SGHRS and CDR2 as YFSETQ. Using RNA template, CDR3s of TCR alpha and beta were amplified with iRepertoire arm-PCR. One entry per CDR3 protein, called by TCRdb with MiXCR from the multiplex PCR reads. The repertoire consists of around 99,000 distinct CDR3 sequences, with less than 30% occurring once and the leading ten covering roughly 30%. This TCR derives from a human donor with low-grade glioma or glioblastoma, undergoing nonglioma brain surgery, or in good health (not recorded which). The gene calls are TRBV5-1 and TRBJ2-1; 7 bases align to TRBD2. Sequences were obtained from glioma tissue, nonneoplastic brain tissue, or PBMCs (not recorded which). As DNA, the CDR3 is TGCGCCAGCCAGCGGGGAAACTACAATGAGCAGTTCTTC. Translation: CASQRGNYNEQFF.